The 21 T cell receptor beta chains presented below share a single source sample, sequenced in a study of Tregs in tolerant kidney transplant recipients. The method was immunoSEQ multiplex PCR; TCRdb's version includes in-frame clones alone and lacks a portion of them. The sample's table shows more than 30,000 clones. The material was CD8+ T cells from blood, obtained before the transplant. Receptors originate from a human donor who received a combined kidney and bone marrow transplant.

In regard to this clone: Read data end 3 residues before the CDR3 end; the end is taken from the germline J gene. V usage is TRBV19 and J usage is TRBJ2-3; TRBD2 agrees at 7 bases. Germline loops: CDR1 LNHDA, CDR2 SQIVND (reference sequence). V lost 4 bases to trimming and J lost 5 bases; unmatched junction nucleotides: 12. CDR3 size: 16 residues. CDR3 sequence reads: CASSTLGGRVIDTQYF. The sequenced CDR3 bases are TGTGCCAGTAGTACCCTTGGCGGGAGAGTCATAGATACG.

With regard to this clone: From the germline J gene comes the end of the CDR3, since the read stops 3 residues before it. The chain carries TRBV27 and TRBJ1-5; 7 nucleotides match TRBD1. CDR3 length: 13 residues. V lost 6 bases to trimming and J lost 4 bases; unmatched junction nucleotides: 3. Per the germline V gene, CDR1 is MNHEY and CDR2 is SMNVEV (reference sequence). CDR3 sequence reads: CASRIQGNQPQHF. Incomplete CDR3 DNA: TGTGCCAGCAGAATACAGGGGAATCAGCCC.

Comment on this clone: The CDR3 end falls 3 residues outside the read, so it is completed with the germline J gene. The chain is built from TRBV13 and TRBJ2-3; D uncertain. The CDR3 is 12 residues long. Germline V lookup: CDR1 PRHDT, CDR2 FYEKMQ (reference sequence). With 5 bases removed from V and 4 bases from J, the gap between germline ends came to 7 bases. The sequenced part of the CDR3 DNA is TGTGCCAGCAGCCCCGCGGCAGATACG. Its protein product is CASSPAADT. The CDR3 reads in full as CASSPAADTQYF.

A remark on this clone: The read halts 3 residues ahead of the CDR3 end, with the missing end drawn from the germline J gene. The chain joins TRBV7-3 to TRBJ2-7; maybe TRBD2 (6 bases). The CDR3 extends over 15 amino acids. Germline V lookup: CDR1 SGHTA, CDR2 FQGTGA. V was clipped by 2 bases and J by 2 bases, with 13 bases between them. The CDR3 here is CASSLLGGLTYEQYF. CDR3 DNA, as far as it was read: TGTGCCAGCAGCTTACTTGGAGGGTTGACCTACGAG. The entire variable domain, with the rest obtained from reference TRBV7-3 and TRBJ2-7, is as follows: GAGVSQTPSNKVTEKGKYVELRCDPISGHTALYWYRQSLGQGPEFLIYFQGTGAADDSGLPNDRFFAVRPEGSVSTLKIQRTERGDSAVYLCASSLLGGLTYEQYFGPGTRLTVT.

With respect to this clone: The CDR3 extends 3 residues past the end of the read, so its final part is completed from the germline J gene. The chain links TRBV30 to TRBJ1-1, with TRBD1 as a possible D gene (5 bases). The CDR3 is 15 amino acids. CDR1 and CDR2 (germline): GTSNPN, SVGIG (reference sequence). V dropped 1 base and J dropped 2 bases, with 14 bases sitting between them. The CDR3 reads CAWSDLGGKNTEAFF. The CDR3 bases that were read are TGTGCCTGGAGTGACCTGGGGGGGAAAAACACTGAA.

As concerns this clone: The read ends 3 residues early relative to the CDR3; the germline J gene fills the gap. The V gene is TRBV7-9, the J gene TRBJ2-7; D is possibly TRBD1 (6 bases). The CDR3 covers 15 residues. Germline loops: CDR1 SEHNR, CDR2 FQNEAQ (reference sequence). Trimming shortened V by 6 bases and J by 5 bases, and 20 bases separated the two germline ends. CDR3 bases read: TGTGCCAGCAGATCTTCGGGCAGGGGAACGGACGAG. The encoded protein is CASRSSGRGTDE. The complete CDR3 reads CASRSSGRGTDEQYF.

As for this clone: The read stops 3 residues short of the end of the CDR3; the missing end is completed from the germline J gene. The chain couples TRBV7-9 to TRBJ2-7; 8 nucleotides align to TRBD2. The CDR3 has 14 residues. CDR1 and CDR2 (germline): SEHNR, FQNEAQ (reference sequence). After removal of 5 bases from V and 3 bases from J, the junction contained 6 bases not matched to a gene. CDR3 protein: CASSHISGIYEQYF. The part of the CDR3 DNA that was read is TGTGCCAGCAGCCACATTAGCGGGATCTACGAG.

Details on this clone: The CDR3 goes on 3 residues after the read ends, and that part is filled in from the germline J gene. This chain joins TRBV7-2 and TRBJ1-4; 7 bases map to TRBD1. CDR1 and CDR2 from the germline V gene are SGHTA and FQGNSA. J was trimmed by 0 bases and V by 5 bases; bases with no gene match: 3. This CDR3 is 15 amino acids long. The CDR3 protein is CASSPGTATNEKLFF. Partial CDR3 DNA: TGTGCCAGCAGCCCAGGGACAGCAACTAATGAAAAA.

Points on this clone: The read falls 3 residues short of the CDR3 end, and the missing part is taken from the germline J gene. The chain links TRBV19 to TRBJ1-4; 7 bases line up with TRBD1. The length of the CDR3 is 11 residues. Germline values: CDR1 LNHDA, CDR2 SQIVND (reference sequence). Incomplete CDR3 DNA: TGTGCCAGTAGTACGGACAGGAAA. This codes for CASSTDRK. The CDR3 reads in full as CASSTDRKLFF.

With respect to this clone: The CDR3 end falls 3 residues outside the read, so it is completed with the germline J gene. The V call is TRBV10-3, the J call TRBJ2-2; TRBD2 might be the D (6 bases). This CDR3 is built from 15 residues. Germline-derived CDR1 and CDR2 are ENHRY and SYGVKD. With 3 bases removed from V and 3 bases from J, the gap between germline ends came to 11 bases. The DNA read from the CDR3 is TGTGCCATCAGTGACTACGAGCGGGACACCGGGGAG. Translation gives CAISDYERDTGE. The full CDR3 is CAISDYERDTGELFF.

Of note for this clone: The read finishes 3 residues shy of the CDR3 end, and the germline J gene is used to complete it. This chain joins TRBV7-6 and TRBJ2-2, with 10 bases identical to TRBD2. The junction had 13 bases not matched to a gene; V was cut back by 6 bases and J by 6 bases. Germline assignment: CDR1 SGHVS and CDR2 FNYEAQ. This CDR3 comprises 17 residues. The DNA read from the CDR3 is TGTGCCAGCAGTACGGGTGGGCTAGCGGGAGTGGCCGGGGAG. It specifies CASSTGGLAGVAGE. The full CDR3 is CASSTGGLAGVAGELFF.

About this clone itself: The read finishes 3 residues shy of the CDR3 end, and the germline J gene is used to complete it. The gene calls are TRBV29-1 and TRBJ2-7; 10 bases fit TRBD1. This CDR3 is built from 14 residues. J gave up 0 bases and V 6 bases, and 5 bases lay outside the gene matches. Germline V gene data show CDR1 as SQVTM and CDR2 as ANQGSEA. CDR3 bases read: TGCAGCGTATCGGGACAGGGGAGCTCCTACGAG. This encodes CSVSGQGSSYE. The entire CDR3 protein is CSVSGQGSSYEQYF.

The CDR3 loop reads CASSSDRGNSPLHF. Partial CDR3 DNA: TGTGCCAGCAGTTCGGACAGGGGTAATTCACCC. The rearrangement joins TRBV2 to TRBJ1-6; 9 bases are shared with TRBD1. Read sequence stops 3 residues before the CDR3 end, and the germline J gene provides the missing end. V was clipped by 5 bases and J by 6 bases; unmatched bases: 2. Germline CDR1 and CDR2: SNHLY and FYNNEI. The CDR3 contains 14 residues.

A remark on this clone: The read comes to an end 3 residues before the CDR3 does, leaving the germline J gene to fill in the end. The chain uses TRBV20-1 and TRBJ2-3; perhaps TRBD1 as D (6 bases). The CDR3 is 16 amino acids. Looked up from germline, CDR1 is DFQATT and CDR2 is SNEGSKA (reference sequence). V was clipped by 3 bases and J by 1 base, with 17 bases between them. This chain's CDR3 is CSARPKFRGGTDTQYF. The CDR3 bases that were read are TGCAGTGCTAGGCCCAAGTTCAGGGGCGGCACAGATACG.

Details on this clone: The CDR3 end falls 3 residues outside the read, so it is completed with the germline J gene. V usage is TRBV7-2 and J usage is TRBJ1-2; no reliable D call. Trimming took off 1 base at V and 7 bases at J, with 16 bases between the two ends. The CDR3 is 15 residues long. CDR1 SGHTA and CDR2 FQGNSA come from the germline V gene. CDR3 DNA (partial): TGTGCCAGCAGCTTAGTGGTCAATTCTCGAGGTGGC. This translates into CASSLVVNSRGG. The entire CDR3 protein is CASSLVVNSRGGYTF.

Worth noting for this clone: From the germline J gene comes the end of the CDR3, since the read stops 3 residues before it. This chain uses TRBV9 with TRBJ2-3; 15 bases are a match to TRBD2. The CDR3 length is 17 residues. CDR1 and CDR2 from the germline V gene are SGDLS and YYNGEE. Germline trimming cut 3 bases from V and 3 bases from J; bases unmatched to any gene: 5. CDR3 DNA, as far as it was read: TGTGCCAGCAGCGGGACTAGCGGGAGGGCCGTGACAGATACG. The encoded protein is CASSGTSGRAVTDT. The whole CDR3 is CASSGTSGRAVTDTQYF.

As regards this clone: The read terminates 3 residues ahead of where the CDR3 ends, so the germline J gene completes it. The chain has TRBV20-1 and TRBJ2-1; D is unresolved. The germline CDR1 and CDR2 sequences are DFQATT and SNEGSKA (reference sequence). The CDR3 is made up of 14 amino acids. Trimming removed 6 bases at V and 5 bases at J, with 17 bases between. CDR3 region: CSAKDMYVHNEQFF. The CDR3 bases that were read are TGCAGTGCCAAAGACATGTATGTCCACAATGAG.

Notes on this clone: The observed sequence ends 3 residues before the CDR3 terminus, with the missing tail filled in from the germline J gene. The V call is TRBV5-1, the J call TRBJ1-1, with TRBD1 matching 7 bases. The CDR3 runs 14 residues. Germline V gene lookup returns CDR1 SGHRS and CDR2 YFSETQ. The V and J ends lost 2 bases and 4 bases, in that order; junction bases with no gene match: 5. CDR3 amino acids: CASSLGQAITEAFF. The CDR3 DNA, read in part, is TGCGCCAGCAGCTTAGGACAGGCGATCACTGAA.

Worth noting for this clone: With the read ending 3 residues before the CDR3 end, the germline J gene is used to fill in that end. V and J are TRBV5-1 and TRBJ2-1; TRBD2 is a possible D gene (7 bases). The CDR3 sequence is 15 residues long. Germline loops: CDR1 SGHRS, CDR2 YFSETQ. The V end lost 2 bases, the J end lost 2 bases, and 11 bases lay between the germline ends. The CDR3 region is CASSFGGGAYNEQFF. Partial CDR3 DNA: TGCGCCAGCAGCTTTGGGGGGGGCGCCTACAATGAG.

On this clone itself: Read data end 3 residues before the CDR3 end; the end is taken from the germline J gene. V is TRBV5-1 and J is TRBJ2-7; D might be TRBD1 (6 bases). Germline V gene data show CDR1 as SGHRS and CDR2 as YFSETQ. This CDR3 has 13 amino acids. The ends were cut back, 4 bases at V and 1 base at J, with 9 bases in the middle. CDR3 DNA, as far as it was read: TGCGCCAGCAGCCCGGACAGTTCCTACGAG. Translation gives CASSPDSSYE. The full CDR3 sequence reads CASSPDSSYEQYF.

About this clone itself: The CDR3 end lies 3 residues beyond the end of the read and is filled in from the germline J gene. The chain couples TRBV20-1 to TRBJ2-7; the match to TRBD2 covers 7 bases. This CDR3 is 14 amino acids long. The junction had 5 bases not matched to a gene; V was cut back by 1 base and J by 2 bases. The V gene's germline CDR1 is DFQATT and CDR2 SNEGSKA (reference sequence). Incomplete CDR3 DNA: TGCAGTGCTAGAGTTGGCGGGAGTGCCTACGAG. This translates into CSARVGGSAYE. The whole CDR3 is CSARVGGSAYEQYF.